These 16 T cell receptor beta chains originate from one sample sequenced in a study of blood T cell repertoires in COVID-19. Some clones are missing from TCRdb's copy, which holds only in-frame ones; the method was immunoSEQ multiplex PCR. The sample lists 40,000 or so clones; approximately 84% were seen once. Sequenced input: peripheral blood. All receptors derive from a human donor in a cohort sampled during active COVID-19.

The chain has TRBV5-4 and TRBJ2-2; D may be TRBD2 (6 bases). The V end was cut by 4 bases, the J end by 0 bases, with 10 bases between. Germline V lookup: CDR1 SGHNT, CDR2 YYREEE (reference sequence). The CDR3 has 15 amino acids. Here the CDR3 DNA reads TGTGCCAGCAGCGCGGGAACACCGAACACCGGGGAGCTGTTTTTT. It codes for CASSAGTPNTGELFF.

This chain uses TRBV2 with TRBJ1-5; 9 bases are shared with TRBD1. The CDR3 consists of 18 residues. Germline V lookup: CDR1 SNHLY, CDR2 FYNNEI. With V trimmed by 6 bases and J by 2 bases, 14 bases remained unmatched. CDR3 nucleotides: TGTGCCAGCAGGGTTGGACAGGGGCCTTACGTGGGCAATCAGCCCCAGCATTTT. This encodes CASRVGQGPYVGNQPQHF.

The V call is TRBV5-5, the J call TRBJ2-5; the D gene is possibly TRBD1 (7 bases). Germline CDR1 SGHKS, CDR2 YYEKEE (reference sequence). The V end was cut by 3 bases, the J end by 5 bases, with 20 bases between. The CDR3 has 16 residues. The CDR3 bases are TGTGCCAGCAGCTGGGGGGACAGACCCACGGGGGAGACCCAGTACTTC. Translated, it gives CASSWGDRPTGETQYF.

J is TRBJ1-1 and V is TRBV5-4, with 9 bases matching TRBD1. CDR3 length: 15 residues. V gave up 2 bases and J gave up 5 bases; unmatched junction bases: 7. CDR1 SGHNT and CDR2 YYREEE come from the germline V gene (reference sequence). CDR3 in DNA: TGTGCCAGCAGCTTTACAGGGGGCGGAATGACTGAAGCTTTCTTT. Translating gives CASSFTGGGMTEAFF.

The chain links TRBV2 to TRBJ1-5; 8 nucleotides agree with TRBD1. CDR1 and CDR2 (germline): SNHLY, FYNNEI. The CDR3 spans 17 residues. J gave up 0 bases and V 5 bases, and 9 bases lay outside the gene matches. Here the CDR3 DNA reads TGTGCCAGCAGTACCGAGAGGACAGGGTATAGCAATCAGCCCCAGCATTTT. It yields the protein CASSTERTGYSNQPQHF. Variable domain in full (rest from reference TRBV2 and TRBJ1-5): EPEVTQTPSHQVTQMGQEVILRCVPISNHLYFYWYRQILGQKVEFLVSFYNNEISEKSEIFDDQFSVERPDGSNFTLKIRSTKLEDSAMYFCASSTERTGYSNQPQHFGDGTRLSIL.

The CDR3 DNA sequence: TGTGCCAGCAGTCCTGGTTCGGGTTATGGCTACACCTTC. This encodes CASSPGSGYGYTF. The V call is TRBV12-3 or TRBV12-4, the J call TRBJ1-2; D remains unclear. The CDR3 contains 13 residues. V lost 5 bases, J lost 5 bases, and 12 bases lay in between.

CDR3 loop: CASSSSLAGADTQYF. The CDR3 DNA is TGTGCCAGCAGCTCGTCACTAGCGGGGGCGGATACGCAGTATTTT. The rearrangement joins TRBV7-8 to TRBJ2-3, with 11 nucleotides matching TRBD2. V trimming: 4 bases; J trimming: 6 bases; junction bases outside the gene matches: 6. The germline V gene has CDR1 SGHVS and CDR2 FQNEAQ. The CDR3 is 15 residues long.

The chain uses TRBV3-1 (or the pseudogene TRBV3-2) and TRBJ1-6, with 9 bases aligning to TRBD1. This CDR3 has 19 residues. Germline V gene data show CDR1 as LGHDT and CDR2 as YNNKEL (reference sequence). The V segment lost 1 base and the J segment 3 bases; nucleotides outside the gene matches: 10. The DNA for the CDR3 is TGTGCCAGCAGCCAAGGGCCAAAACAGGGGGCTTACTATAATTCACCCCTCCACTTT. Translating it yields CASSQGPKQGAYYNSPLHF.

DNA of the CDR3: TGTGCCAGCAACTCCGGGACAGCTCTCCTGGCTGAGCAGTACTTC. Protein: CASNSGTALLAEQYF. V gene TRBV5-8 combines with J gene TRBJ2-7; TRBD1 agrees at 7 bases. V shed 6 bases and J 7 bases; nucleotides not matched to a gene: 16. Germline CDR1 SGHTS, CDR2 YDEGEE. The CDR3 spans 15 residues.

V usage is TRBV7-8 and J usage is TRBJ1-5; D call uncertain. There are 15 residues in the CDR3. The germline gives CDR1 SGHVS, CDR2 FQNEAQ. Trimming took 5 bases from V and 0 from J, leaving 11 bases between them. The CDR3 region has the DNA TGTGCCAGCAGCCCCCGGAGTCCTAGCAATCAGCCCCAGCATTTT. Translating it yields CASSPRSPSNQPQHF.

The chain employs TRBV7-2 and TRBJ1-2, with 7 bases lining up with TRBD1. The CDR3 loop spans 13 amino acids. Per the germline V gene, CDR1 is SGHTA and CDR2 is FQGNSA. The J segment lost 2 bases and the V segment lost 7 bases, leaving 4 bases of the junction unmatched. The CDR3 sequence: CASTLQGNYGYTF. In nucleotides, the CDR3 is TGTGCCAGCACCCTACAGGGGAACTATGGCTACACCTTC.

The chain has TRBV12-3 or TRBV12-4 and TRBJ2-5, with TRBD2 matching over 8 bases. CDR3 length equals 13 residues. The ends lost 6 bases at V and 10 bases at J; junction bases unmatched: 10. The CDR3 DNA reads TGTGCCAGCAGCCAAGTGGGGACTAGAGACCAGTACTTC. Translated: CASSQVGTRDQYF.

Notes on this clone: A read error may account for a junction end that differs from germline. This rearrangement joins TRBV9 to TRBJ2-5; the match to TRBD2 covers 8 bases. Germline lookup yields CDR1 SGDLS and CDR2 YYNGEE. The CDR3 runs to 15 residues. CDR3: CASNIAGLDQETQYF. CDR3 sequence (DNA): TGTGCCAGCAACATAGCGGGGCTCGACCAGGAGACCCAGTACTTC.

The rearrangement joins TRBV29-1 to TRBJ1-5; tentatively, D is TRBD1 (6 bases). The CDR3 loop spans 13 amino acids. Per the germline V gene, CDR1 is SQVTM and CDR2 is ANQGSEA. V shed 7 bases and J shed 8 bases, with 18 bases lying between them. This CDR3 is CSALGGGGEPQHF. The CDR3 bases are TGCAGCGCCTTGGGGGGGGGCGGTGAGCCCCAGCATTTT.

Here the CDR3 reads CASRGPSSREQYF. The CDR3 DNA reads as TGTGCCAGCAGGGGCCCGAGCTCTCGGGAGCAGTACTTC. This chain connects TRBV2 to TRBJ2-7; no firm D call. Trimming took 6 bases from V and 7 from J, leaving 16 bases between them. This CDR3 comprises 13 residues. Germline V gives CDR1 SNHLY, CDR2 FYNNEI.

The V gene is TRBV4-1, the J gene TRBJ2-1; 9 nucleotides align to TRBD2. The CDR3 consists of 14 residues. Unmatched junction bases numbered 10, after V lost 1 base and J lost 15 bases. Germline loops: CDR1 MGHRA, CDR2 YSYEKL. Here the CDR3 DNA reads TGCGCCAGCAGCCAAGGGATTAGCGGGGGATGGGGGTTCTTC. It encodes CASSQGISGGWGFF.